Listed below are T cell receptor beta chains from one sample, sequenced in a study of blood T cell repertoires in COVID-19. The protocol was immunoSEQ multiplex PCR, while the TCRdb copy is restricted to in-frame clones and leaves out a portion. The repertoire holds roughly 300,000 clones, with around 90% as singletons. Material: peripheral blood. These receptors were collected from a man aged 18 to 30 who had recovered from COVID-19. Both conserved end residues are part of each CDR3. The order of the fields is V gene, clone size, J gene, D gene, CDR3 DNA, CDR3 protein. D genes are given only for firm matches. Size is omitted from some rows. Given values are once, few, many or a class for expanded clones.

V: TRBV27
size: .
J: TRBJ1-2
D: TRBD1
DNA: TGTGCCAGCAAAGGGACAGGGGGCATAGGGGGCTACACCTTC
CDR3: CASKGTGGIGGYTF

V: TRBV7-9
size: .
J: TRBJ2-7
D: .
DNA: TGTGCCAGCAGCTCGGGGGATAGCCCTACCTACGAGCAGTACTTC
CDR3: CASSSGDSPTYEQYF

V: TRBV5-1
size: .
J: TRBJ2-7
D: .
DNA: TGCGCCAGCAGCTTGAGAATACAGGGTTACGAGCAGTACTTC
CDR3: CASSLRIQGYEQYF

V: TRBV5-4
size: few
J: TRBJ2-7
D: TRBD1
DNA: TGTGCCAGCAGCTTGGGACAGGGGTCCTACGAGCAGTACTTC
CDR3: CASSLGQGSYEQYF

V: TRBV18
size: .
J: TRBJ2-1
D: .
DNA: TGTGCCAGCTCACCACCCGGGAACAATGAGCAGTTCTTC
CDR3: CASSPPGNNEQFF

V: TRBV27
size: .
J: TRBJ2-3
D: .
DNA: TGTGCCAGCAGTTTATCGGTCGGGAATACAGATACGCAGTATTTT
CDR3: CASSLSVGNTDTQYF

V: TRBV27
size: .
J: TRBJ2-2
D: .
DNA: TGTGCCAGCAGTTTTCAACAGGAGACCGGGGAGCTGTTTTTT
CDR3: CASSFQQETGELFF

V: TRBV5-1
size: few
J: TRBJ1-2
D: TRBD1
DNA: TGCGCCAGCAGCTACCCCGGGACAGGGACAGCTAACTATGGCTACACCTTC
CDR3: CASSYPGTGTANYGYTF

V: TRBV5-4
size: .
J: TRBJ1-2
D: .
DNA: TGTGCCAGCAGCTTAGGACAAGGGGACTATGGCTACACCTTC
CDR3: CASSLGQGDYGYTF

V: TRBV3-1/TRBV3-2
size: .
J: TRBJ1-3
D: .
DNA: TGTGCCAGCAGCCAACGCGAAATTGGAAACACCATATATTTT
CDR3: CASSQREIGNTIYF

V: TRBV12-5
size: .
J: TRBJ1-3
D: .
DNA: TGTGCTAGTGGTACGGGGGGGGAGGAGATAGCTGGAAACACCATATATTTT
CDR3: CASGTGGEEIAGNTIYF

V: TRBV29-1
size: .
J: TRBJ2-2
D: .
DNA: TGCAGCGTTCCCACGGGGTTGGGCACCGGGGAGCTGTTTTTT
CDR3: CSVPTGLGTGELFF

V: TRBV7-2
size: .
J: TRBJ2-7
D: .
DNA: TGTGCCAGCAGCGAAACAGGATCATACGAGCAGTACTTC
CDR3: CASSETGSYEQYF

V: TRBV19
size: .
J: TRBJ2-2
D: TRBD1
DNA: TGTGCCAGTAGTACCGGGACAGGGTGGACCGGGGAGCTGTTTTTT
CDR3: CASSTGTGWTGELFF

V: TRBV6-5
size: .
J: TRBJ1-6
D: .
DNA: TGTGCCAGCAAGTTAAGCGGACTATATAATTCACCCCTCCACTTT
CDR3: CASKLSGLYNSPLHF

V: TRBV15
size: .
J: TRBJ1-1
D: TRBD1
DNA: TGTGCCACCTCCTGGACAGGGGCCACTGAAGCTTTCTTT
CDR3: CATSWTGATEAFF

V: TRBV27
size: few
J: TRBJ1-2
D: .
DNA: TGTGCCAGCAGTTTTACTAGAAACTATGGCTACACCTTC
CDR3: CASSFTRNYGYTF

V: TRBV20-1
size: .
J: TRBJ1-1
D: .
DNA: TGCAGTCCGCGGCTGAACACTGAAGCTTTCTTT
CDR3: CSPRLNTEAFF

V: TRBV21-1
size: .
J: TRBJ2-7
D: .
DNA: TGTGCCAGCAGCAAGGAGGGGACAGGGGCCGCCAACGAGCGATACTTC
CDR3: CASSKEGTGAANERYF

V: TRBV6-2/TRBV6-3
size: .
J: TRBJ2-3
D: .
DNA: TGTGCCAGCAGCAGTTACGTGGCGGGGAGCCTATTGGCAGATACGCAGTATTTT
CDR3: CASSSYVAGSLLADTQYF

V: TRBV11-2
size: .
J: TRBJ1-1
D: .
DNA: TGTGCCAGCAGCACGAGGCAGGGGTCGAACACTGAAGCTTTCTTT
CDR3: CASSTRQGSNTEAFF

V: TRBV7-2
size: .
J: TRBJ2-7
D: .
DNA: TGTGCCAGCAGCTTGGACAGCCCAAATATTTACGAGCAGTACTTC
CDR3: CASSLDSPNIYEQYF

V: TRBV2
size: .
J: TRBJ1-6
D: .
DNA: TGTGCCAGCAGTATGGGACTGACAAATTCACCCCTCCACTTT
CDR3: CASSMGLTNSPLHF

V: TRBV6-5
size: .
J: TRBJ1-2
D: .
DNA: TGTGCCACTCCGGGAGTGTACTATGGCTACACCTTC
CDR3: CATPGVYYGYTF

V: TRBV18
size: .
J: TRBJ2-1
D: .
DNA: TGTGCCAGCTCACCATACGGAGGCCCCTACAATGAGCAGTTCTTC
CDR3: CASSPYGGPYNEQFF

V: TRBV5-4
size: .
J: TRBJ1-1
D: .
DNA: TGTGCCAGCAGCTTGCTTTTGAACACTGAAGCTTTCTTT
CDR3: CASSLLLNTEAFF

V: TRBV2
size: .
J: TRBJ1-1
D: TRBD1
DNA: TGTGCCAGCAGCGGGGACAGGGTGAACACTGAAGCTTTCTTT
CDR3: CASSGDRVNTEAFF

V: TRBV12-3/TRBV12-4
size: .
J: TRBJ2-2
D: TRBD1
DNA: TGTGCCATAAACAGGGGCCGGGAGCTGTTTTTT
CDR3: CAINRGRELFF

V: TRBV18
size: .
J: TRBJ2-1
D: .
DNA: TGTGCCAGCTCACCAATGGTAGGGGGAGAGGAGCAGTTCTTC
CDR3: CASSPMVGGEEQFF

V: TRBV7-3
size: .
J: TRBJ2-1
D: TRBD2
DNA: TGTGCCAGCAGCGTTGGGACTAGTAATGAGCAGTTCTTC
CDR3: CASSVGTSNEQFF

V: TRBV21-1
size: once
J: TRBJ1-1
D: .
DNA: TGTGCCAGCAGCAAAGGGACAGTGAACACTGAAGCTTTCTTT
CDR3: CASSKGTVNTEAFF

V: TRBV30
size: once
J: TRBJ2-1
D: .
DNA: TGTGCCTGGAGCCTGCAGGGGAACAATGAGCAGTTCTTC
CDR3: CAWSLQGNNEQFF

V: TRBV28
size: .
J: TRBJ1-2
D: TRBD1
DNA: TGTGCCAGCAGTTCTCAGGGGGCTTGGGACTATGGCTACACCTTC
CDR3: CASSSQGAWDYGYTF

V: TRBV29-1
size: .
J: TRBJ1-1
D: .
DNA: TGCAGCGTTGTATGGAGCACTGAAGCTTTCTTT
CDR3: CSVVWSTEAFF

V: TRBV21-1
size: .
J: TRBJ2-4
D: .
DNA: TGTGTGCAGGGAAACATTCAGTACTTC
CDR3: CVQGNIQYF

V: TRBV5-6
size: once
J: TRBJ1-2
D: .
DNA: TGTGCCAGCAGCTTTGAACTGTATGGCTACACCTTC
CDR3: CASSFELYGYTF

V: TRBV7-9
size: .
J: TRBJ2-1
D: TRBD2
DNA: TGTGCCAGCAGCCATGGCGGGGGGAATGAGCAGTTCTTC
CDR3: CASSHGGGNEQFF

V: TRBV29-1
size: .
J: TRBJ2-1
D: TRBD2
DNA: TGCAGCGTTGTTCCTAGCGGACCGTACAATGAGCAGTTCTTC
CDR3: CSVVPSGPYNEQFF

V: TRBV7-8
size: .
J: TRBJ2-7
D: TRBD1
DNA: TGTGCCAGCAGCCCCCCCGGGACAGGGTCCTACGAGCAGTACTTC
CDR3: CASSPPGTGSYEQYF

V: TRBV6-5
size: .
J: TRBJ1-4
D: .
DNA: TGTGCCAGCAGTTACTCGCGAGGACTTAATGAAAAACTGTTTTTT
CDR3: CASSYSRGLNEKLFF

V: TRBV9
size: .
J: TRBJ1-1
D: .
DNA: TGTGCCAGCAGCCCCGGGGGGGAGGAAGCTTTCTTT
CDR3: CASSPGGEEAFF

V: TRBV6-5
size: once
J: TRBJ2-5
D: .
DNA: TGTGCCAGCAGTTACGGAGGGGAAGCGGAGACCCAGTACTTC
CDR3: CASSYGGEAETQYF

V: TRBV28
size: .
J: TRBJ2-2
D: TRBD2
DNA: TGTGCCAGCAGTTTGGCGGGGGAGTTCACCGGGGAGCTGTTTTTT
CDR3: CASSLAGEFTGELFF

V: TRBV4-1
size: few
J: TRBJ2-7
D: TRBD1
DNA: TGCGCCAGCAGCCAAGGGGGACAGGGGAGCTCCTACGAGCAGTACTTC
CDR3: CASSQGGQGSSYEQYF

V: TRBV21-1
size: once
J: TRBJ1-1
D: .
DNA: TGTGCCAGCAGCAAAGGGAACCCAGGGGAAGCTTTCTTT
CDR3: CASSKGNPGEAFF

V: TRBV9
size: .
J: TRBJ2-3
D: .
DNA: TGTGCCAGCAGCGTAGTTGGGGCCGGTGGAGATACGCAGTATTTT
CDR3: CASSVVGAGGDTQYF

V: TRBV6-5
size: .
J: TRBJ2-7
D: .
DNA: TGTGCCAGTAGAGGAGGGAGCTCCTACGAGCAGTACTTC
CDR3: CASRGGSSYEQYF

V: TRBV27
size: once
J: TRBJ1-2
D: .
DNA: TGTGCCAGCAGCCGAGGGTACCGGGACACCTATGGCTACACCTTC
CDR3: CASSRGYRDTYGYTF

V: TRBV11-1
size: few
J: TRBJ2-7
D: .
DNA: TGTGCCAGCAGATGGACAGAATCCTCCTACGAGCAGTACTTC
CDR3: CASRWTESSYEQYF

V: TRBV4-3
size: .
J: TRBJ2-2
D: TRBD2
DNA: TGCGCCAGCAGCCCGAGGGGTAGCGGGACTATCAACACCGGGGAGCTGTTTTTT
CDR3: CASSPRGSGTINTGELFF

V: TRBV2
size: .
J: TRBJ1-2
D: .
DNA: TGTGCCAGCAGGGGAGGCACCAACTATGGCTACACCTTC
CDR3: CASRGGTNYGYTF

V: TRBV5-6
size: .
J: TRBJ1-1
D: TRBD1
DNA: TGTGCCAGCAGCCGGACAGGTCTGAACACTGAAGCTTTCTTT
CDR3: CASSRTGLNTEAFF

V: TRBV29-1
size: .
J: TRBJ1-1
D: .
DNA: TGCAGCGTTGAGAGGCAGGGGAGGAACACTGAAGCTTTCTTT
CDR3: CSVERQGRNTEAFF

V: TRBV7-6
size: .
J: TRBJ2-7
D: TRBD1
DNA: TGTGCCAGCAGCTTGGGGACAGGACGCTACGAGCAGTACTTC
CDR3: CASSLGTGRYEQYF